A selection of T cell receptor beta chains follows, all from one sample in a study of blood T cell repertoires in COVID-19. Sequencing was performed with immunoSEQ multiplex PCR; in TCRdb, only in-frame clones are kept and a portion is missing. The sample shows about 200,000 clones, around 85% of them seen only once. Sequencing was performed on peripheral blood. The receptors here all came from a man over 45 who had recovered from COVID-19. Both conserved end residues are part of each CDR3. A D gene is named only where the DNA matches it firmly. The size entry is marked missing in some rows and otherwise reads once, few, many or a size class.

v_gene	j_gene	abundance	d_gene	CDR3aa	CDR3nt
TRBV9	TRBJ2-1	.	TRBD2	CASSVEGTSAYNEQFF	TGTGCCAGCAGCGTAGAGGGGACTAGCGCCTACAATGAGCAGTTCTTC
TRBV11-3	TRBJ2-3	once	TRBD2	CASSSGLAGGTDTQYF	TGTGCCAGCAGCTCGGGACTAGCGGGAGGTACAGATACGCAGTATTTT
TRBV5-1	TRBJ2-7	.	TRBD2	CASSYNPGLAGGTSYEQYF	TGCGCCAGCAGTTATAATCCGGGACTAGCGGGAGGTACCTCCTACGAGCAGTACTTC
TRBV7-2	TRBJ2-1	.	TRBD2	CASSLTSGKSGGEQFF	TGTGCCAGCAGCCTGACTAGCGGGAAGAGCGGGGGTGAGCAGTTCTTC
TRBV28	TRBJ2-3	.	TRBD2	CASSLGGRQVDTQYF	TGTGCCAGCAGTTTAGGCGGGAGGCAGGTAGATACGCAGTATTTT
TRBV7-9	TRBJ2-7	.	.	CASSLEVRGHEQYF	TGTGCCAGCAGCTTAGAAGTCAGGGGTCACGAGCAGTACTTC
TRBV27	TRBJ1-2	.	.	CASSPSDSGYGYTF	TGTGCCAGCAGTCCCTCGGACAGTGGCTATGGCTACACCTTC
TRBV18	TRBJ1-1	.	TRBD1	CASSGQGKNTEAFF	TGTGCCAGCTCAGGACAGGGTAAGAACACTGAAGCTTTCTTT
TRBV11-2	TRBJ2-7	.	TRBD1	CASSSGTGFYEQYF	TGTGCCAGCAGCTCCGGGACAGGGTTCTACGAGCAGTACTTC
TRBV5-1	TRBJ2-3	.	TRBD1	CASSPTGTGGYTQYF	TGCGCCAGCAGCCCAACAGGGACAGGGGGATATACGCAGTATTTT
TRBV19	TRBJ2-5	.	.	CASSMRFSSRRRVETQYF	TGTGCCAGTAGTATGAGGTTTTCGTCCCGACGGCGAGTGGAGACCCAGTACTTC
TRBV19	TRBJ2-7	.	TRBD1	CASSFRGYEQYF	TGTGCCAGTAGTTTCAGGGGGTACGAGCAGTACTTC
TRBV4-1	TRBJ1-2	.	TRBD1	CASSQGGKLTGVPYGYTF	TGCGCCAGCAGCCAAGGCGGTAAATTAACAGGGGTACCCTATGGCTACACCTTC
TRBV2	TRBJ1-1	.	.	CASAFGQTNTEAFF	TGTGCCAGCGCCTTCGGACAGACGAACACTGAAGCTTTCTTT
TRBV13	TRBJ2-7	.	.	CASSLRPYEQYF	TGTGCCAGCAGCTTGCGTCCCTACGAGCAGTACTTC
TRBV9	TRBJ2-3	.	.	CASSVVAQGVGTDTQYF	TGTGCCAGCAGCGTAGTAGCTCAAGGGGTAGGCACAGATACGCAGTATTTT
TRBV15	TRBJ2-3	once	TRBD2	CATSGWTSGRLADTQYF	TGTGCCACCAGCGGTTGGACTAGCGGGAGGTTAGCAGATACGCAGTATTTT
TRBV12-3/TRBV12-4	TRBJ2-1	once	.	CASLFGNNEQFF	TGTGCCAGTCTGTTCGGGAACAATGAGCAGTTCTTC
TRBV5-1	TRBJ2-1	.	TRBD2	CASSLGLASGSSYNEQFF	TGCGCCAGCAGCTTGGGACTAGCGTCAGGAAGCTCCTACAATGAGCAGTTCTTC
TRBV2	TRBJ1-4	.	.	CASRDRRRGGEKLFF	TGTGCCAGCAGAGATCGTCGCAGGGGTGGTGAAAAACTGTTTTTT
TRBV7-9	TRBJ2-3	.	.	CASSVTDTQYF	TGTGCCAGCAGCGTAACAGATACGCAGTATTTT
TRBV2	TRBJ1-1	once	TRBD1	CASSVVQGKAFF	TGTGCCAGCAGTGTAGTACAGGGGAAAGCTTTCTTT
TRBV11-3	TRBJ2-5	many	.	CASSPGVAAEETQYF	TGTGCCAGCAGCCCCGGTGTAGCAGCGGAAGAGACCCAGTACTTC
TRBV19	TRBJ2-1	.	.	CASSIRYEQFF	TGTGCCAGTAGTATCAGGTATGAGCAGTTCTTC
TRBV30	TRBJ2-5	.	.	CAWSAPAAYSQETQYF	TGTGCCTGGAGTGCCCCAGCAGCCTACAGTCAAGAGACCCAGTACTTC
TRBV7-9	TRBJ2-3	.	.	CASSLGQLDTDTQYF	TGTGCCAGCAGCTTAGGACAGTTAGACACAGATACGCAGTATTTT
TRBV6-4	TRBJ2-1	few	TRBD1	CASSEGGWRDRDHEQFF	TGTGCCAGCAGTGAGGGAGGTTGGCGGGACAGGGACCATGAGCAGTTCTTC
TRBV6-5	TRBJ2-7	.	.	CASSPNAAYEQYF	TGTGCCAGCAGTCCTAATGCGGCCTACGAGCAGTACTTC
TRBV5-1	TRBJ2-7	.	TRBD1	CASSLGTGGSHEQYF	TGCGCCAGCAGCTTGGGGACAGGGGGGTCTCACGAGCAGTACTTC
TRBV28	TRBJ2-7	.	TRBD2	CASRGVELAGFF	TGTGCCAGCAGAGGAGTAGAACTAGCGGGGTTCTTC
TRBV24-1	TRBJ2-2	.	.	CATSDSSGEWTGELFF	TGTGCCACCAGTGATTCGTCAGGGGAGTGGACCGGGGAGCTGTTTTTT
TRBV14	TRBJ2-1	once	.	CASRASGNEQFF	TGTGCCAGCAGGGCCTCAGGCAATGAGCAGTTCTTC
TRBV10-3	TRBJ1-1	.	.	CAISGSGDTEAFF	TGTGCCATCAGTGGTTCAGGGGACACTGAAGCTTTCTTT
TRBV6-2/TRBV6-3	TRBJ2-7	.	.	CASSWQRIGVSYEQYF	TGTGCCAGCAGTTGGCAAAGAATCGGGGTTTCCTACGAGCAGTACTTC
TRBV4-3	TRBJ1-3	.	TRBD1	CASSLTSGGSGNTIYF	TGCGCCAGCAGCCTAACGTCAGGGGGCAGTGGAAACACCATATATTTT
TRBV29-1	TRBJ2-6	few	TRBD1	CSVGQGTGANVLTF	TGCAGCGTGGGACAGGGAACTGGGGCCAACGTCCTGACTTTC
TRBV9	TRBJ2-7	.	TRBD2	CASSGGTSGSDEQYF	TGTGCCAGCAGCGGGGGGACTAGCGGGAGTGACGAGCAGTACTTC
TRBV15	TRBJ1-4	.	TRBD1	CATNHRGISVATNEKLFF	TGTGCCACAAACCACAGGGGAATTTCGGTAGCAACTAATGAAAAACTGTTTTTT
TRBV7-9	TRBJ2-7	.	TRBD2	CASSFGSGLAGVDKYF	TGTGCCAGCAGCTTTGGGTCTGGGCTAGCGGGAGTGGACAAGTACTTC
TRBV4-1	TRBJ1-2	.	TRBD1	CASSLYRTGTVSRANYGYTF	TGCGCCAGCAGCCTATACAGGACAGGGACGGTCTCACGAGCTAACTATGGCTACACCTTC
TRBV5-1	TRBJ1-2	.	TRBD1	CASSWDSYGYTF	TGCGCCAGCAGCTGGGACAGCTATGGCTACACCTTC
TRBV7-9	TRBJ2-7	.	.	CASSHGESTYEQYF	TGTGCCAGCAGCCATGGAGAATCTACCTACGAGCAGTACTTC
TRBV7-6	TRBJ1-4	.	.	CASSLSPDNEKLFF	TGTGCCAGCAGCTTGAGCCCCGATAATGAAAAACTGTTTTTT
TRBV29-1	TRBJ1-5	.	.	CSVRRASGQPQHF	TGCAGCGTCCGTAGGGCTAGCGGGCAGCCCCAGCATTTT